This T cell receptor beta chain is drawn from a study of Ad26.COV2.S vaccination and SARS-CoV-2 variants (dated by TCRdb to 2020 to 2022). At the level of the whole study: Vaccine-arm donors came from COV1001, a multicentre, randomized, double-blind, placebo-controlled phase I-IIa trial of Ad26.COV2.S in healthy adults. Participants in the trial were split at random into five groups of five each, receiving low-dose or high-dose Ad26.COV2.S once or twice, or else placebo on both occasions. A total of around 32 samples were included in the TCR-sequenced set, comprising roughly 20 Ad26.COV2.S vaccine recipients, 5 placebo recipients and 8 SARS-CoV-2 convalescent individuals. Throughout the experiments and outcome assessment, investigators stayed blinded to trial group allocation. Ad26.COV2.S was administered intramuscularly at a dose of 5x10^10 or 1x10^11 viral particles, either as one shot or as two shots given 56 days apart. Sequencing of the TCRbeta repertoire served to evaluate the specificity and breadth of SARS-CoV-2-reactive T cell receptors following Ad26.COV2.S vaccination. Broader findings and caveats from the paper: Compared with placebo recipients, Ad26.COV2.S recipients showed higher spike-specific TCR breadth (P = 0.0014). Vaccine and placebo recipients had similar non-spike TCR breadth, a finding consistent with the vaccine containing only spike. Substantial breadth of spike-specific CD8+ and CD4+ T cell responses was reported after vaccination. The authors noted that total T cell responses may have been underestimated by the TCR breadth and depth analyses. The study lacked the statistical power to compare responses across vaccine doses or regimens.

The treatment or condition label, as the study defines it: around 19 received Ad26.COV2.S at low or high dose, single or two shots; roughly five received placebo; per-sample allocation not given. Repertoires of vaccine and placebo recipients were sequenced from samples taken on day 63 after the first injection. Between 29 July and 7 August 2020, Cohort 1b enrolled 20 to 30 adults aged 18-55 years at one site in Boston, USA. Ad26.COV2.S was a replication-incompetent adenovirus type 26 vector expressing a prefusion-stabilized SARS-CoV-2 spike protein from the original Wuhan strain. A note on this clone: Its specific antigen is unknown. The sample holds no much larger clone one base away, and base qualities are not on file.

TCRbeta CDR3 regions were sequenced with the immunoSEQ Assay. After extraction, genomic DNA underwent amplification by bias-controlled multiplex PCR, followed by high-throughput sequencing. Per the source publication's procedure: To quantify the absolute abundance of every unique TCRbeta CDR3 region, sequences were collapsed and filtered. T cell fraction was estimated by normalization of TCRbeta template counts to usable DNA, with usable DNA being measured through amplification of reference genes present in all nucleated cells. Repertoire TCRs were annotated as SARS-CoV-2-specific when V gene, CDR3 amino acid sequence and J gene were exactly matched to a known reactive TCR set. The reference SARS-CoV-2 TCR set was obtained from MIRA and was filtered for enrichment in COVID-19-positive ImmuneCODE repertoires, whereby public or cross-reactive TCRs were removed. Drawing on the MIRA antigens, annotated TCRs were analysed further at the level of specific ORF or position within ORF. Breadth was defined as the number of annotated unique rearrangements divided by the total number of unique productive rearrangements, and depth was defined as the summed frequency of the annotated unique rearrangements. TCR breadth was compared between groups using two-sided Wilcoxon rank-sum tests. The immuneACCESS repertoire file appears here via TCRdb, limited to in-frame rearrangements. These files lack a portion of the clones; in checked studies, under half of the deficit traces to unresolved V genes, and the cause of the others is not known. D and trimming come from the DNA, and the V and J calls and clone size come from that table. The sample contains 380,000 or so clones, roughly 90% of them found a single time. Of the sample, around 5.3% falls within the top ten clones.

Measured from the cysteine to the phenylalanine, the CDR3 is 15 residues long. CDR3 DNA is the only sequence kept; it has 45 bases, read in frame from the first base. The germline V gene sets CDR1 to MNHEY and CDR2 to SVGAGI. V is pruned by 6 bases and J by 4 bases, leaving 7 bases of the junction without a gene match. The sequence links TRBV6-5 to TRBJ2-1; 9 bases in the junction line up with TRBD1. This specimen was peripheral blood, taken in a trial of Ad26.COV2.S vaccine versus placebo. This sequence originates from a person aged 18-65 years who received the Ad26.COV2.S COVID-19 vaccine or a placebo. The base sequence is TGTGCCAGCAGACTGGACAGGGGCCATTACAATGAGCAGTTCTTC. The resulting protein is CASRLDRGHYNEQFF.